Following are 22 T cell receptor beta chains from one sample sequenced in a study of CD8 T cells in ankylosing spondylitis. TCRdb used MiXCR to reprocess the 5' RACE reads, holding one entry per CDR3 protein. The sample shows around 130,000 distinct CDR3 sequences, around 7% of them seen only once. Source material: blood, either unsorted or a sorted T cell fraction (not recorded which). All receptors derive from a male donor with ankylosing spondylitis or in good health (not recorded which).

The gene calls are TRBV12-1 and TRBJ2-5; TRBD1 is the table's D call, not checked against the DNA. TRBV12-1 is deemed a pseudogene. The CDR3 runs 13 residues. The DNA for the CDR3 is TGTGCCAGCAGACCCAGGGCCCGAGAGACCCAGTACTTC. Its protein product is CASRPRARETQYF.

This clonotype was recorded many times. The chain employs TRBV5-1 and TRBJ2-1, with TRBD2 matching over 9 bases. Germline V gives CDR1 SGHRS, CDR2 YFSETQ. The CDR3 runs to 15 residues. V lost 3 bases, J lost 8 bases, and 9 bases stayed unmatched. CDR3 nucleotides: TGCGCCAGCAGCTCTACGGGACTAGCTATGTATGAGCAGTTCTTC. Amino acid sequence: CASSSTGLAMYEQFF. Full variable domain (rest looked up from reference TRBV5-1 and TRBJ2-1): KAGVTQTPRYLIKTRGQQVTLSCSPISGHRSVSWYQQTPGQGLQFLFEYFSETQRNKGNFPGRFSGRQFSNSRSEMNVSTLELGDSALYLCASSSTGLAMYEQFFGPGTRLTVL.

This clonotype appeared many times. V and J are TRBV12-3 or TRBV12-4 and TRBJ2-3; the D is unclear. Trimming stripped 5 bases from V and 5 bases from J, with 5 bases between. The CDR3 totals 11 residues. Here the CDR3 reads CASSRIDTQYF. The CDR3 DNA is TGTGCCAGCAGTCGTATAGATACGCAGTATTTT.

This clonotype was picked up many times. V and J are TRBV12-3 or TRBV12-4 and TRBJ2-1; 9 bases map to TRBD2. The CDR3 consists of 16 residues. J was trimmed by 6 bases and V by 5 bases; bases with no gene match: 11. DNA of the CDR3: TGTGCCAGCAGTCCCGGACTAGCGCAATGGGGCAATGAGCAGTTCTTC. This gives the protein CASSPGLAQWGNEQFF.

This clonotype came up many times. The CDR3 sequence: CASRIAGRLGANVLTF. CDR3 nucleotides: TGTGCCAGCAGAATCGCGGGGAGGCTTGGGGCCAACGTCCTGACTTTC. The V call is TRBV11-2, the J call TRBJ2-6; maybe TRBD2 (6 bases). There are 16 residues in the CDR3. V was shortened by 6 bases and J by 3 bases, with 15 bases between the two germline ends. CDR1 SGHAT and CDR2 FQNNGV come from the germline V gene.

Ten or more counts support this clonotype. The rearrangement uses TRBV20-1 and TRBJ1-4, with 10 bases aligning to TRBD1. Germline CDR1 reads DFQATT; CDR2 reads SNEGSKA (reference sequence). CDR3 length: 12 amino acids. The CDR3 bases are TGCAGCGGGACAGGGGATAATGAAAAACTGTTTTTT. Translation: CSGTGDNEKLFF.

The chain is built from TRBV5-4 and TRBJ1-1; D is perhaps TRBD1 (6 bases). CDR3 length equals 15 residues. The V gene's germline CDR1 is SGHNT and CDR2 YYREEE (reference sequence). Trimming removed 4 bases from V and 6 bases from J, with 19 bases in between. Written as DNA, the CDR3 is TGTGCCAGCAGCCACAGGGTGGGGGGGAGTGCTGAAGCTTTCTTT. Protein product: CASSHRVGGSAEAFF.

This clonotype was counted ten times or more. The chain employs TRBV20-1 and TRBJ1-6, with 11 bases identical to TRBD1. The CDR3 length is 16 residues. The germline gives CDR1 DFQATT, CDR2 SNEGSKA (reference sequence). With 3 bases clipped from V and 6 bases from J, the junction kept 7 bases outside the gene matches. The CDR3 loop reads CSARGQGVTTNSPLHF. As DNA, the CDR3 is TGCAGTGCTAGGGGACAGGGGGTAACAACTAATTCACCCCTCCACTTT.

As for this clonotype: This could be a read error, since a much larger clone is one nucleotide away. The chain combines TRBV7-3 with TRBJ1-3; D remains ambiguous. The CDR3 has 12 amino acids. Germline CDR1 SGHTA, CDR2 FQGTGA. The CDR3 protein is CGSSPDGNTIYF. The CDR3 DNA reads as TGTGGCAGCAGCCCGGATGGGAACACCATATATTTT.

In this sample, this clonotype turned up many times. The V gene is TRBV20-1, the J gene TRBJ1-2; the match to TRBD1 covers 7 bases. Germline assignment: CDR1 DFQATT and CDR2 SNEGSKA (reference sequence). This CDR3 has 12 amino acids. Trimming took 5 bases from V and 5 from J; bases not matched to a gene: 5. The CDR3 DNA reads as TGCAGTGCTCGGGACAGCGATTATGGCTACACCTTC. Protein: CSARDSDYGYTF.

In this sample, this clonotype turned up many times. The chain combines TRBV9 with TRBJ1-6; the D gene is possibly TRBD1 (5 bases). The germline V and J ends were trimmed by 3 bases and 7 bases, with 11 bases remaining between them. Germline lookup yields CDR1 SGDLS and CDR2 YYNGEE. The CDR3 has 14 amino acids. The CDR3 sequence: CASSALDSNSPLHF. Written as DNA, the CDR3 is TGTGCCAGCAGCGCCCTTGACAGCAATTCACCCCTCCACTTT. Complete variable domain (other parts from reference TRBV9 and TRBJ1-6): DSGVTQTPKHLITATGQRVTLRCSPRSGDLSVYWYQQSLDQGLQFLIQYYNGEERAKGNILERFSAQQFPDLHSELNLSSLELGDSALYFCASSALDSNSPLHFGNGTRLTVT.

This chain joins TRBV2 and TRBJ2-7; D might be TRBD1 (5 bases). This CDR3 contains 14 residues. Germline lookup yields CDR1 SNHLY and CDR2 FYNNEI. Trimming took 2 bases from V and 1 from J, leaving 9 bases between them. CDR3 region: CASSEWQGSYEQYF. In DNA form, the CDR3 reads TGTGCCAGCAGTGAATGGCAGGGTTCCTACGAGCAGTACTTC.

At least ten counts were recorded for this clonotype. This rearrangement joins TRBV7-2 to TRBJ2-4, with TRBD2 matching over 8 bases. The CDR3 spans 17 residues. V trimming: 5 bases; J trimming: 0 bases; junction bases outside the gene matches: 9. CDR1 is SGHTA and CDR2 is FQGNSA in the germline V gene. CDR3 nucleotides: TGTGCCAGCAGCCCTCGCCGGCGGGGGGAAGCCAAAAACATTCAGTACTTC. It translates to CASSPRRRGEAKNIQYF. Variable domain in full (rest from reference TRBV7-2 and TRBJ2-4): GAGVSQSPSNKVTEKGKDVELRCDPISGHTALYWYRQSLGQGLEFLIYFQGNSAPDKSGLPSDRFSAERTGGSVSTLTIQRTQQEDSAVYLCASSPRRRGEAKNIQYFGAGTRLSVL.

This clonotype showed up many times. The chain joins TRBV12-3 or TRBV12-4 to TRBJ1-1, with D possibly matching TRBD1 (5 bases). Trimming left V 6 bases short and J 1 base short, with 15 bases between. This CDR3 comprises 15 residues. The CDR3 sequence is CASSRWDEGNTEAFF. The CDR3 DNA sequence: TGTGCCAGCAGCCGGTGGGACGAAGGGAACACTGAAGCTTTCTTT.

This clonotype was seen repeatedly, ten times or more. The chain joins TRBV2 to TRBJ2-3, with 11 nucleotides matching TRBD2. The CDR3 spans 15 residues. Germline V gene data show CDR1 as SNHLY and CDR2 as FYNNEI. V shed 7 bases, J shed 4 bases, and the junction held 7 bases outside the gene matches. CDR3 coding DNA: TGTGCCAGCACTCCTACTAGCGGGGGCCCAGATACGCAGTATTTT. Translation: CASTPTSGGPDTQYF.

This clonotype was seen many times. V and J are TRBV5-1 and TRBJ2-2; a possible D gene is TRBD1 (6 bases). The V gene lost 3 bases and the J gene lost 1 base, with 10 bases spanning the gap. CDR3 length: 15 amino acids. Germline CDR1 and CDR2: SGHRS and YFSETQ. CDR3 sequence: CASSYGQMNTGELFF. As DNA, the CDR3 is TGCGCCAGCAGCTACGGACAGATGAACACCGGGGAGCTGTTTTTT.

This clonotype was seen repeatedly, ten times or more. The chain links TRBV20-1 to TRBJ1-4, with 10 bases aligning to TRBD1. CDR1 and CDR2 from the germline V gene are DFQATT and SNEGSKA (reference sequence). Losses at the gene ends were 1 base for V and 7 bases for J; bases not matched to a gene: 0. The CDR3 is made up of 13 amino acids. The CDR3 nucleotides are TGCAGTGCTAGAGGGACAGGGGGTGAAAAACTGTTTTTT. It translates to CSARGTGGEKLFF.

In this sample, this clonotype turned up many times. The genes are TRBV5-1 and TRBJ1-2; no definite D call. V gave up 3 bases and J gave up 1 base, with 7 bases separating them. The germline gives CDR1 SGHRS, CDR2 YFSETQ. The CDR3 loop spans 13 amino acids. The CDR3 nucleotides are TGCGCCAGCAGCTCGGACTTTAACTATGGCTACACCTTC. Its translation: CASSSDFNYGYTF.

This clonotype has a handful of counts. V gene TRBV29-1 combines with J gene TRBJ1-3; D gene uncertain. CDR3 size: 11 residues. The germline V gene has CDR1 SQVTM and CDR2 ANQGSEA. The CDR3 nucleotides are TGCAGTGCTCCCTCTGGAAACACCATATATTTT. It translates to CSAPSGNTIYF.

This clonotype was counted a few times. The V call is TRBV7-8, the J call TRBJ1-1; D is uncertain. V gave up 0 bases and J gave up 6 bases, with 11 bases separating them. CDR3 size: 14 residues. Germline V lookup: CDR1 SGHVS, CDR2 FQNEAQ. CDR3 loop: CASSLAIVFSEAFF. The CDR3 nucleotides read TGTGCCAGCAGCTTAGCGATAGTTTTCTCTGAAGCTTTCTTT.

In its sample, this clonotype was seen many times. J is TRBJ2-7 and V is TRBV7-2; 7 nucleotides align to TRBD2. V gave up 4 bases and J gave up 4 bases; unmatched junction bases: 10. There are 15 residues in the CDR3. The V gene's germline CDR1 is SGHTA and CDR2 FQGNSA. For the CDR3, the DNA is TGTGCCAGCAGCTCATCCTCCGGGACTAAGTACGAGCAGTACTTC. Residues: CASSSSSGTKYEQYF. Variable domain in full (rest from reference TRBV7-2 and TRBJ2-7): GAGVSQSPSNKVTEKGKDVELRCDPISGHTALYWYRQSLGQGLEFLIYFQGNSAPDKSGLPSDRFSAERTGGSVSTLTIQRTQQEDSAVYLCASSSSSGTKYEQYFGPGTRLTVT.

At least ten counts were recorded for this clonotype. This chain links TRBV5-1 with TRBJ2-3; TRBD1 is a possible D gene (6 bases). Trimming left V 2 bases short and J 5 bases short, with 12 bases between. Germline-derived CDR1 and CDR2 are SGHRS and YFSETQ. This CDR3 has 14 amino acids. This CDR3 reads CASSFPGAGDTQYF. CDR3 DNA sequence: TGCGCCAGCAGCTTTCCAGGGGCAGGAGATACGCAGTATTTT.